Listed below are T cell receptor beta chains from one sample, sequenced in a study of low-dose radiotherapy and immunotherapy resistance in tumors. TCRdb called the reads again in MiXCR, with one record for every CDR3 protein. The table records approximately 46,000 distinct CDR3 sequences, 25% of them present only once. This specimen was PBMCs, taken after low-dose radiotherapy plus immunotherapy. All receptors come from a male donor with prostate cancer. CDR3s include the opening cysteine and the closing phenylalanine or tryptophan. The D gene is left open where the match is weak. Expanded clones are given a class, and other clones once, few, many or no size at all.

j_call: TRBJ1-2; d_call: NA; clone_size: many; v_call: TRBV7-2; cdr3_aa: CASSLGGAGTDGYTF; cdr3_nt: TGTGCCAGCAGCTTAGGGGGGGCCGGGACGGATGGCTACACCTTC
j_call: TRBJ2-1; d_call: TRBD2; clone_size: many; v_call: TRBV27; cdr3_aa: CASSLFSRVSGTSSYNEQFF; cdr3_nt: TGTGCCAGCAGTTTATTTAGTCGAGTTAGCGGGACGAGCTCCTACAATGAGCAGTTCTTC
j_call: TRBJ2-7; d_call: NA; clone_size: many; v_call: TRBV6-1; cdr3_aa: CASSEASGTYEQYF; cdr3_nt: TGTGCCAGCAGTGAAGCTAGCGGCACCTACGAGCAGTACTTC
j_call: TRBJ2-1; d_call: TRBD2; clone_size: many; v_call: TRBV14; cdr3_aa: CASSQRTSTNEQFF; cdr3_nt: TGTGCCAGCAGCCAGAGGACTAGCACTAATGAGCAGTTCTTC
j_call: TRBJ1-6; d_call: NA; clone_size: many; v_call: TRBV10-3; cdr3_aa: CAISRAPPDSPLHF; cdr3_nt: TGTGCCATCAGTAGGGCACCTCCTGATTCACCCCTCCACTTT
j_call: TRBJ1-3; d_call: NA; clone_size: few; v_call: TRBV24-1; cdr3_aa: CATSEQRAGNTIYF; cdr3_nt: TGTGCCACCAGTGAACAGCGCGCTGGAAACACCATATATTTT
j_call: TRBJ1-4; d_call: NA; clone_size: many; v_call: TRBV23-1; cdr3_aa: CASSHFDPTGEKLFF; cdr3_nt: TGCGCCAGCAGTCATTTTGACCCGACGGGGGAAAAACTGTTTTTT
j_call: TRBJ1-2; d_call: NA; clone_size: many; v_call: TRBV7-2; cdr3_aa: CASSLRAAPYGYTF; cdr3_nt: TGTGCCAGCAGCTTAAGGGCTGCCCCATATGGCTACACCTTC
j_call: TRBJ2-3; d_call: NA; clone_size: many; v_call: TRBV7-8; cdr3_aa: CASSLGLAGTDTQYF; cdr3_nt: TGTGCCAGCAGCTTAGGGCTAGCTGGCACAGATACGCAGTATTTT
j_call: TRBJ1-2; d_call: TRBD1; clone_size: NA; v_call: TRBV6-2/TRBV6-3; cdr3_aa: CASSYWTGGVYGYTF; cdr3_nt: TGTGCCAGCAGTTATTGGACAGGGGGCGTCTATGGCTACACCTTC
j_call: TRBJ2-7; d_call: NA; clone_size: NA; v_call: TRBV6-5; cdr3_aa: CASSYGGFSYEQYF; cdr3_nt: TGTGCCAGCAGTTACGGAGGTTTCTCCTACGAGCAGTACTTC